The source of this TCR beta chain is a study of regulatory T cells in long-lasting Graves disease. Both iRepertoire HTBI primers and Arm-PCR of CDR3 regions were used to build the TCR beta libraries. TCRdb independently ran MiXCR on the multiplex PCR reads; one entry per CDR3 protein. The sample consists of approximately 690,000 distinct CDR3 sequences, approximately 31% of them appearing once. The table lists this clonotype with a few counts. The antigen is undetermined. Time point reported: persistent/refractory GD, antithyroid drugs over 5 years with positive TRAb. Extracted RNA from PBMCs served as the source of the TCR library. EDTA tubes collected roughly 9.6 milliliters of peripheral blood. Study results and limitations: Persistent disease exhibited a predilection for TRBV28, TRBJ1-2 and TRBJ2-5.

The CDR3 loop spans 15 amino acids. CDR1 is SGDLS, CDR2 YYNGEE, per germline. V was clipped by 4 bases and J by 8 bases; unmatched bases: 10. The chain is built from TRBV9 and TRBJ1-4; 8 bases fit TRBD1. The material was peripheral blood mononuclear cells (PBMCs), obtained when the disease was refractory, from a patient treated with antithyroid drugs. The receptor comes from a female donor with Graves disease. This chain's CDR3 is CASSPGQGEGEKLFF. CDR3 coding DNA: TGTGCCAGCAGCCCCGGACAGGGTGAGGGGGAAAAACTGTTTTTT.